Many counts were recorded for the clone carrying this T cell receptor beta chain. The data belong to a study of low-dose radiotherapy and immunotherapy resistance in tumors. This CDR3 spans 15 amino acids. V shed 1 base and J 7 bases; nucleotides not matched to a gene: 10. CDR1 is GTSNPN and CDR2 is SVGIG in the germline V gene (reference sequence). The authors amplified TCRs for 20 to 25 PCR cycles with a constant-region primer and a V-primer adapter. TCRdb used MiXCR to reprocess the reads, holding one entry per CDR3 protein. Of some 45,000 distinct CDR3 sequences detected, about 12% appear once; the ten largest clones hold roughly 6.4%. Time point: before trial treatment.

This sequence originates from a female donor with ovarian cancer. V is TRBV30 and J is TRBJ1-5; 7 bases map to TRBD1. The specimen comprised PBMCs, sampled before treatment. CDR3 region: CAWSGGRQGGQPQHF. CDR3 nucleotides: TGTGCCTGGAGTGGGGGGCGACAGGGTGGGCAGCCCCAGCATTTT.